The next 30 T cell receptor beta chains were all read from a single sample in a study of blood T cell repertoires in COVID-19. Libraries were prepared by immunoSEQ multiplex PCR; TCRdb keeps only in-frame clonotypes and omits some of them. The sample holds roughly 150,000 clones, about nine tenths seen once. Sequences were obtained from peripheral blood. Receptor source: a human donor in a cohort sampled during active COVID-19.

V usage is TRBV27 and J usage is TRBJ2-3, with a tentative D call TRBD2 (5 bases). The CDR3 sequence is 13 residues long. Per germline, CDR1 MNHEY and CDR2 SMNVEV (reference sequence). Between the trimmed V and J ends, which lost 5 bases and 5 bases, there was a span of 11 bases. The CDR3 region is CASSDRGGDTQYF. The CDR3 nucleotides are TGTGCCAGCAGTGACCGGGGTGGAGATACGCAGTATTTT.

The CDR3 spells CASSPPQTSKPDTQYF. The CDR3, as DNA: TGTGCCAGCAGCCCCCCCCAGACATCAAAGCCAGATACGCAGTATTTT. The chain carries TRBV7-9 and TRBJ2-3; D gene ambiguous. The CDR3 extends over 16 amino acids. V was shortened by 5 bases and J by 4 bases, with 19 bases between the two germline ends. CDR1 and CDR2 (germline): SEHNR, FQNEAQ (reference sequence).

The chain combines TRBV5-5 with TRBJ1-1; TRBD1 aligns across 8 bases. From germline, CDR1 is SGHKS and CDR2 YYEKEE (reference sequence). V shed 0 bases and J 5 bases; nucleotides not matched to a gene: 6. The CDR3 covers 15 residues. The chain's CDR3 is CASSLAGQGLTEAFF. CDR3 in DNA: TGTGCCAGCAGCTTGGCCGGACAGGGCCTAACTGAAGCTTTCTTT.

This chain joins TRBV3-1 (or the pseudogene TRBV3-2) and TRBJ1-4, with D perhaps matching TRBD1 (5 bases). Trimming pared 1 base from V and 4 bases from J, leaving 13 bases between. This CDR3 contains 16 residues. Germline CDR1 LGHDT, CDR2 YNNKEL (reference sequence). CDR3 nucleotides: TGTGCCAGCAGCCAAGGGTGGGGCGGGATTAATGAAAAACTGTTTTTT. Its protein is CASSQGWGGINEKLFF.

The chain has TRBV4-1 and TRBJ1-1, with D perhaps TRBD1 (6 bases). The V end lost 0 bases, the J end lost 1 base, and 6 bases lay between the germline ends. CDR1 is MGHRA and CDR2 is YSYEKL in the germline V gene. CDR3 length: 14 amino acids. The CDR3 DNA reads TGCGCCAGCAGCCAAGACAGGGGGAACACTGAAGCTTTCTTT. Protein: CASSQDRGNTEAFF.

The CDR3 DNA reads TGTGCCAGCAGCTTGGAAGGGACAGCTAATGAAAAACTGTTTTTT. Translated, it gives CASSLEGTANEKLFF. V and J are TRBV5-5 and TRBJ1-4; 7 bases match TRBD1. Germline values: CDR1 SGHKS, CDR2 YYEKEE (reference sequence). The V gene end was trimmed by 0 bases and the J gene end by 3 bases; junction bases not matched to a gene: 2. CDR3 size: 15 residues.

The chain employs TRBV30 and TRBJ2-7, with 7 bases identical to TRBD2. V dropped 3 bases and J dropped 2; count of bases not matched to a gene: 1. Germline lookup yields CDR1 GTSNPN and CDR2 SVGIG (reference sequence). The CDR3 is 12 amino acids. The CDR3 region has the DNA TGTGCCTGGAGGGGAGGGGCCTACGAGCAGTACTTC. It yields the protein CAWRGGAYEQYF.

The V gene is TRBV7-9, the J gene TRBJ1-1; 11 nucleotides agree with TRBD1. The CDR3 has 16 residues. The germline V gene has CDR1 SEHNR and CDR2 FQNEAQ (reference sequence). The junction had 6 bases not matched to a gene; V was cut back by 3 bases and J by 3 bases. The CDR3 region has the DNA TGTGCCAGCAGCTTTTGGACAGGGGGCAAGGACACTGAAGCTTTCTTT. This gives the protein CASSFWTGGKDTEAFF.

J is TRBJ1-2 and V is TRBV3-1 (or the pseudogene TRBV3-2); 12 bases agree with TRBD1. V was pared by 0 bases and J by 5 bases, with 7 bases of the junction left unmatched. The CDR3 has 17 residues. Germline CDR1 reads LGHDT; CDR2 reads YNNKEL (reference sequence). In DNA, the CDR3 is TGTGCCAGCAGCCAAGAGGGGACAGGGGGCCTGGGTTATGGCTACACCTTC. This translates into CASSQEGTGGLGYGYTF.

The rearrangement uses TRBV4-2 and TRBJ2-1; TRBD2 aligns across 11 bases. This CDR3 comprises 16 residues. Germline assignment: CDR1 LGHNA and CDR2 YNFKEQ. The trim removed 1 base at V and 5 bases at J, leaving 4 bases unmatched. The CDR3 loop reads CASSQVAGGHNNEQFF. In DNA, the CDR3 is TGTGCCAGCAGCCAAGTAGCGGGGGGGCATAACAATGAGCAGTTCTTC.

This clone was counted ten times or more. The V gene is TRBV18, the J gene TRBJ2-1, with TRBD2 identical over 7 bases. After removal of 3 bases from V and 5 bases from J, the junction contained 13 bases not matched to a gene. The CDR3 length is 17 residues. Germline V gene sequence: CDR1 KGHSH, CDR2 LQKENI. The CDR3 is CASSPYSGPLINNEQFF. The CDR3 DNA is TGTGCCAGCTCACCCTATAGCGGGCCGTTGATCAACAATGAGCAGTTCTTC. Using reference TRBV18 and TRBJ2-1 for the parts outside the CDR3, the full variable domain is NAGVMQNPRHLVRRRGQEARLRCSPMKGHSHVYWYRQLPEEGLKFMVYLQKENIIDESGMPKERFSAEFPKEGPSILRIQQVVRGDSAAYFCASSPYSGPLINNEQFFGPGTRLTVL.

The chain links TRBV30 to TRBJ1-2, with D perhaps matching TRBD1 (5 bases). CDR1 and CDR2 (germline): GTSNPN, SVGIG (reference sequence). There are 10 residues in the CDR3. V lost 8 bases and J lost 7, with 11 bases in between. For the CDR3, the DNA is TGTGCCGGAGGGGTGGGTGGCTACACCTTC. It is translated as CAGGVGGYTF.

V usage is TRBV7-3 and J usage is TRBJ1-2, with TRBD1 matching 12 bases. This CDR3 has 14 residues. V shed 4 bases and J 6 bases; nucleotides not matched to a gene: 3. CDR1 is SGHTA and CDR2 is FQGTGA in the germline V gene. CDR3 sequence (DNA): TGTGCCAGCAGCTCGGGACAGGGGGCGGATGGCTACACCTTC. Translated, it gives CASSSGQGADGYTF.

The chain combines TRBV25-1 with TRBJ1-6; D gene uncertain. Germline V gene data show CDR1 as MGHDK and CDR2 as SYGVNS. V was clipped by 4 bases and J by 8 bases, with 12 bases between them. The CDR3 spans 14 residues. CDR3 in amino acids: CASSARAGDSPLHF. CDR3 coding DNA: TGTGCCAGCAGTGCTCGAGCCGGGGATTCACCCCTCCACTTT.

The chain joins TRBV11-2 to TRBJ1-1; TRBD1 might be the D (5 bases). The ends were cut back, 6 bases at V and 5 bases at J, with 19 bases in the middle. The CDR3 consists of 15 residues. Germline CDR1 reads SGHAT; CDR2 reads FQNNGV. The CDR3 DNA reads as TGTGCCAGCAGACATAGCAGGGAAGAAGAAACTGAAGCTTTCTTT. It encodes CASRHSREEETEAFF.

The CDR3 nucleotides read TGTGCCAGCAGCCAAGAGACAGGGATGTCTAGCAATCAGCCCCAGCATTTT. It is translated as CASSQETGMSSNQPQHF. J is TRBJ1-5 and V is TRBV7-9; 7 positions agree with TRBD1. The CDR3 sequence is 17 residues long. V lost 5 bases, J lost 0 bases, and 10 bases stayed unmatched. Germline lookup yields CDR1 SEHNR and CDR2 FQNEAQ (reference sequence).

CDR3 nucleotide sequence: TGTGCCAGCAGTCCTACCCCGGGGGGACGGGAGACCCAGTACTTC. Encoded protein: CASSPTPGGRETQYF. V is TRBV27 and J is TRBJ2-5, with TRBD2 identical over 7 bases. Trimming took 5 bases from V and 5 from J; bases not matched to a gene: 11. The germline V gene has CDR1 MNHEY and CDR2 SMNVEV (reference sequence). This CDR3 is 15 amino acids long.

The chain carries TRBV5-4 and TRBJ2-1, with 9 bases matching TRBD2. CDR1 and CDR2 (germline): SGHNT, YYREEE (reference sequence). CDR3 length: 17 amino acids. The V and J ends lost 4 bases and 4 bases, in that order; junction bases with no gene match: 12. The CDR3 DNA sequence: TGTGCCAGCAGCCCCACCTTGGGGCGGGGGGGGTACAATGAGCAGTTCTTC. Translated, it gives CASSPTLGRGGYNEQFF.

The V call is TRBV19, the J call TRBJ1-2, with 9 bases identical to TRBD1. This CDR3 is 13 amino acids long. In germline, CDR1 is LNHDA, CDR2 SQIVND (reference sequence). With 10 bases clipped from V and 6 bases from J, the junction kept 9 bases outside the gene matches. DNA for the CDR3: TGTGCCACCCGGGACAGGGCATTGGATGGCTACACCTTC. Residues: CATRDRALDGYTF.

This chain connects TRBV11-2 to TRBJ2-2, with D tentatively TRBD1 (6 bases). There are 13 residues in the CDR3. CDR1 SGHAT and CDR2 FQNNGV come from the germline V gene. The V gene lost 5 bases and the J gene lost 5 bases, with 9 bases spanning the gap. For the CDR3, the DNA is TGTGCCAGCAGCATTACAGGGACCGGGGAGCTGTTTTTT. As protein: CASSITGTGELFF.

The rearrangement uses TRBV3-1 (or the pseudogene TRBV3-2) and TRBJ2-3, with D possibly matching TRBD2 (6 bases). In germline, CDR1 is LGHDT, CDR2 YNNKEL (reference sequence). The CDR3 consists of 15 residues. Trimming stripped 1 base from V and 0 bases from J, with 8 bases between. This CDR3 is CASSQGTMSTDTQYF. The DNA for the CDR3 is TGTGCCAGCAGCCAAGGGACTATGAGCACAGATACGCAGTATTTT.

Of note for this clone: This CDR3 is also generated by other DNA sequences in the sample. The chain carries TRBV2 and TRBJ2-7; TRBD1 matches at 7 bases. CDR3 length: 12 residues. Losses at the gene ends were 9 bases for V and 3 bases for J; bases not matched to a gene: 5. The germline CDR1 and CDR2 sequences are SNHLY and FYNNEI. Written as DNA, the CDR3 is TGTGCCAGTAGGACAGGCGGCTACGAGCAGTACTTC. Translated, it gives CASRTGGYEQYF.

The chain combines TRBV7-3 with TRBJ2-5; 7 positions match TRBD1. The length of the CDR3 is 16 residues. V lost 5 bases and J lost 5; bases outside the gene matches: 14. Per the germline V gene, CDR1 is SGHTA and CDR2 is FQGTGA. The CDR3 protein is CASSPSPTGIVETQYF. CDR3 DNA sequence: TGTGCCAGCAGCCCTAGCCCGACAGGGATCGTTGAGACCCAGTACTTC.

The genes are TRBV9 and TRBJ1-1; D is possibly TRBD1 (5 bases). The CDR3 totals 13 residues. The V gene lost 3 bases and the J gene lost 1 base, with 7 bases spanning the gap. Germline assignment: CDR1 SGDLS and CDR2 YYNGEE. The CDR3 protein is CASSAQGNTEAFF. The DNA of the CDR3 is TGTGCCAGCAGCGCCCAGGGGAACACTGAAGCTTTCTTT.

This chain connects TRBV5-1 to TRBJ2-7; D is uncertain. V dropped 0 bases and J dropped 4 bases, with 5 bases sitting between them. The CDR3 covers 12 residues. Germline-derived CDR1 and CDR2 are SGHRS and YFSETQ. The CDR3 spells CASSLGGYEQYF. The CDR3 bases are TGCGCCAGCAGCTTGGGAGGATACGAGCAGTACTTC.

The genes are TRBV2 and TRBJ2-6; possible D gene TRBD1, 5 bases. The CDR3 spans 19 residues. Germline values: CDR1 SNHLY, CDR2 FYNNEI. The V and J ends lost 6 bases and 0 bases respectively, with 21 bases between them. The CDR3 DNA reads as TGTGCCAGCAGGTCGGGCAGGGTGCTACTCTACTCTGGGGCCAACGTCCTGACTTTC. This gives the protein CASRSGRVLLYSGANVLTF.

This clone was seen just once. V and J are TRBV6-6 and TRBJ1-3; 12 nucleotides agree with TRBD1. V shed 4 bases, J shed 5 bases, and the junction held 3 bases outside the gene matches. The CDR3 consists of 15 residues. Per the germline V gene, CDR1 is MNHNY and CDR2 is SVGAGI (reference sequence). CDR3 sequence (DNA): TGTGCCAGCAGTTTGGGACAGGGGGCAAGAAACACCATATATTTT. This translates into CASSLGQGARNTIYF.

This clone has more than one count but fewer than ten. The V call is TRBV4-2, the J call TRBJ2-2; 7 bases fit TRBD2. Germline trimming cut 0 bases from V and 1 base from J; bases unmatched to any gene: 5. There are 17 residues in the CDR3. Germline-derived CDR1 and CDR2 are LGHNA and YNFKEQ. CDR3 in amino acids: CASSQEAQRGNTGELFF. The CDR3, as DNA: TGTGCCAGCAGCCAAGAAGCTCAGCGGGGGAACACCGGGGAGCTGTTTTTT.

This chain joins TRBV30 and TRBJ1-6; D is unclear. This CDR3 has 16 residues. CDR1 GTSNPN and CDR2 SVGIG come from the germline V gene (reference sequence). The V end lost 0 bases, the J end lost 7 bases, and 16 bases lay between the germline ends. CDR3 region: CAWSVTATKPNSPLHF. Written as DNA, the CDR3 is TGTGCCTGGAGTGTCACGGCGACTAAACCCAATTCACCCCTCCACTTT.

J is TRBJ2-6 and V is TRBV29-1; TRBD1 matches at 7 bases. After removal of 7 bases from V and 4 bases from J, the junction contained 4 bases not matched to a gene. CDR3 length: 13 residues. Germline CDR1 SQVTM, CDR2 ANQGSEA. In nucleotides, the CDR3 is TGCAGCGCCAGGGGGTCCGGGGCCAACGTCCTGACTTTC. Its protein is CSARGSGANVLTF.